This T cell receptor (beta chain) was recorded in a study of CD4 T cells in relation to SARS-CoV-2 and coronaviruses. As for the study in general: TCR beta CDR3s were sequenced after roughly ten-day antigen culture of PBMCs. Controls used an HIV-1 Nef peptide pool or no peptide.

With respect to this clone: What it binds is unknown.

Profiled with immunoSEQ multiplex PCR; TCRdb holds only in-frame clones, not every one. This table has under 25,000 clones, 76% appearing once. Before the COVID-19 pandemic, during about 2011-2019, CD4+ T cells were taken from unexposed donors. After approximately 10 days of culture, CD4+ T cells were isolated. As cell numbers allowed, unexposed-donor CD4+ T cells faced SARS-CoV-2 S/N and four cold-coronavirus spikes. Fresh IL-2 medium replaced half the medium on days 3 and 7. This CDR3 is 15 amino acids long. Trimming removed 1 base at V and 0 bases at J, with 9 bases between. Germline loops: CDR1 KGHSH, CDR2 LQKENI.

The TCR originated in a human donor in good health. Sequencing used CD4+ T cells from PBMCs, cultured in vitro. V usage is TRBV18 and J usage is TRBJ1-1; unclear D gene. The CDR3 nucleotides are TGTGCCAGCTCACCACGGCAGGAATTGAACACTGAAGCTTTCTTT. This encodes CASSPRQELNTEAFF.